The 5 T cell receptor beta chains below were found in one sample sequenced in a study of cytomegalovirus exposure and HLA in healthy donors. PCR used 60 Vbeta primers and 13 Jbeta primers. Produced via immunoSEQ multiplex PCR; TCRdb's table is partial and in-frame only. The sample lists 100,000 to 150,000 clones, over 9.5% seen once, with approximately 4.4% in the top ten. Specimen: PBMCs. Receptors were obtained from a woman aged 18-29 years in good health and CMV-seropositive.

J is TRBJ2-3 and V is TRBV6-1; 9 bases line up with TRBD2. Per germline, CDR1 MNHNS and CDR2 SASEGT. The CDR3 spans 17 residues. V shed 2 bases and J 0 bases; nucleotides not matched to a gene: 6. CDR3 DNA sequence: TGTGCCAGCAGTGAAAGTAGCGGGAGTGGGAGCACAGATACGCAGTATTTT. Amino acids: CASSESSGSGSTDTQYF.

This clone was detected a few times. V usage is TRBV10-3 and J usage is TRBJ1-1; weak D call: TRBD1 (5 bases). Germline lookup yields CDR1 ENHRY and CDR2 SYGVKD. The CDR3 sequence is 13 residues long. Trimming took off 0 bases at V and 5 bases at J, with 7 bases between the two ends. The CDR3 reads CAISESGVTEAFF. CDR3 nucleotide sequence: TGTGCCATCAGTGAGTCAGGGGTGACTGAAGCTTTCTTT.

The chain employs TRBV7-3 and TRBJ1-1; D not resolved. V was pared by 3 bases and J by 0 bases, with 8 bases between. There are 14 residues in the CDR3. The germline CDR1 and CDR2 sequences are SGHTA and FQGTGA. CDR3 sequence reads: CASSLTGLNTEAFF. In nucleotides, the CDR3 is TGTGCCAGCAGCTTGACGGGGTTGAACACTGAAGCTTTCTTT.

Note on this clone: Within the sample, other DNA sequences also encode this same CDR3. The CDR3, as DNA: TGTGCCAGCAGCCCCCAAGGTTCGAATGGAAGGGGCACTGAAGCTTTCTTT. Translation: CASSPQGSNGRGTEAFF. This chain connects TRBV7-3 to TRBJ1-1; perhaps TRBD1 as D (5 bases). CDR3 length: 17 amino acids. V was trimmed by 5 bases and J by 4 bases, leaving 23 bases between them. CDR1 SGHTA and CDR2 FQGTGA come from the germline V gene. Full variable domain (rest looked up from reference TRBV7-3 and TRBJ1-1): GAGVSQTPSNKVTEKGKYVELRCDPISGHTALYWYRQSLGQGPEFLIYFQGTGAADDSGLPNDRFFAVRPEGSVSTLKIQRTERGDSAVYLCASSPQGSNGRGTEAFFGQGTRLTVV.

The CDR3 spells CASSRGTPDGSPLHF. The CDR3 DNA reads as TGTGCCAGCAGCCGCGGGACCCCCGATGGGTCACCCCTCCACTTT. This chain joins TRBV4-2 and TRBJ1-6, with D tentatively TRBD1 (5 bases). V lost 4 bases to trimming and J lost 10 bases, with 17 bases between them. The length of the CDR3 is 15 residues. Germline loops: CDR1 LGHNA, CDR2 YNFKEQ.